This T cell receptor (beta chain) emerged from a study of blood T cells in healthy people across ages. Overall study results and limits: Both naive CD4+ cell counts and diversity were greater in long-lived donors than in aged donors.

Donors were healthy Caucasian individuals from Russia aged about 6 to 95. Germline loops: CDR1 KGHDR, CDR2 SFDVKD. The CDR3 totals 13 residues. The V end lost 5 bases, the J end lost 3 bases, and 10 bases lay between the germline ends. Notes on this clonotype: The antigen is undetermined.

PCR was performed a second time for about 7 to 12 cycles using a sample-barcoded 5' primer and a J-beta primer mix. TCRdb itself ran the 5' RACE reads through MiXCR, one entry per CDR3 protein. Of more than 550,000 distinct CDR3 sequences listed, roughly 20% were seen once; the top ten hold around 21%. Material: blood. V gene TRBV24-1 combines with J gene TRBJ2-7; unclear D gene. This sequence was found in an older man in good health. CDR3 DNA: TGTGCCACCAGTGTATCTGGAAACTACGAGCAGTACGTC. Translated: CATSVSGNYEQYV.